A selection of T cell receptor beta chains follows, all from one sample in a study of blood T cell repertoires in COVID-19. The data were produced by immunoSEQ multiplex PCR, yet TCRdb's version contains in-frame clones alone and is incomplete. This sample has about 180,000 clones, with 86% found just once. The sample taken for sequencing was PBMCs or T cells enriched from blood (not recorded which). The receptor source for this set is a woman younger than 45 who had recovered from COVID-19. Both conserved end residues are part of each CDR3. The D gene is left open where the match is weak. Clone size, where shown, is once, few, many, or a class for clones that have expanded.

clone_size	v_call	d_call	j_call	cdr3_length	cdr3_aa	cdr3_nt
NA	TRBV6-5	TRBD2	TRBJ2-7	16	CASSYRTSGSPYEQYF	TGTGCCAGCAGTTACCGCACTAGCGGGAGCCCCTACGAGCAGTACTTC
NA	TRBV28	NA	TRBJ2-6	17	CASSFGSNSSGANVLTF	TGTGCCAGCAGTTTTGGCAGTAACAGCTCTGGGGCCAACGTCCTGACTTTC
NA	TRBV7-9	TRBD2	TRBJ2-3	16	CASSPVEGRGTDTQYF	TGTGCCAGCAGCCCCGTGGAGGGGAGGGGCACAGATACGCAGTATTTT
NA	TRBV2	NA	TRBJ2-7	14	CASSPIQGTYEQYF	TGTGCCAGCAGTCCGATACAGGGAACCTACGAGCAGTACTTC
NA	TRBV9	NA	TRBJ2-7	14	CASSVSNRFYEQYF	TGTGCCAGCAGCGTAAGTAACAGGTTCTACGAGCAGTACTTC
NA	TRBV28	NA	TRBJ1-5	15	CASSLVRQGNQPQHF	TGTGCCAGCAGTTTAGTGAGACAGGGCAATCAGCCCCAGCATTTT
NA	TRBV19	NA	TRBJ2-7	17	CASSIPPPRRAAYEQYF	TGTGCCAGTAGTATCCCCCCACCCCGCAGGGCGGCCTACGAGCAGTACTTC
NA	TRBV3-1/TRBV3-2	NA	TRBJ1-1	13	CASSQDFQGEAFF	TGTGCCAGCAGCCAAGATTTCCAGGGTGAAGCTTTCTTT
NA	TRBV2	NA	TRBJ2-3	12	CASSKQADTQYF	TGTGCCAGCAGTAAACAAGCAGATACGCAGTATTTT
NA	TRBV28	TRBD2	TRBJ2-3	15	CASTRSGIPTDTQYF	TGTGCCAGCACCCGTAGCGGGATTCCGACAGATACGCAGTATTTT
NA	TRBV5-1	NA	TRBJ2-7	16	CASSLKAAVMSYEQYF	TGCGCCAGCAGCTTGAAGGCAGCGGTTATGTCCTACGAGCAGTACTTC
once	TRBV30	NA	TRBJ1-3	14	CAWSPIRTFDTIYF	TGTGCCTGGAGCCCGATCCGAACATTTGACACCATATATTTT
NA	TRBV27	TRBD1	TRBJ2-7	15	CASSAGGTGSYEQYF	TGTGCCAGCAGCGCGGGTGGGACAGGCTCCTACGAGCAGTACTTC
NA	TRBV20-1	NA	TRBJ1-1	11	CSARDTEKAFF	TGCAGTGCTAGAGATACAGAGAAGGCTTTCTTT
NA	TRBV28	NA	TRBJ1-5	16	CASSPGQLSVNQPQHF	TGTGCCAGCAGTCCTGGACAGCTGAGCGTTAATCAGCCCCAGCATTTT
NA	TRBV4-1	NA	TRBJ1-1	12	CASSHMEVGAFF	TGCGCCAGCAGCCACATGGAGGTCGGAGCTTTCTTT
NA	TRBV6-2/TRBV6-3	TRBD2	TRBJ2-7	15	CASSYIGLADYEQYF	TGTGCCAGCAGTTACATCGGACTAGCGGATTACGAGCAGTACTTC